This entry describes one T cell receptor beta chain. The sample holds many counts of this clone. The antigen it binds to is not known. No quality values exist for individual bases; no much larger clone is one base distant. Its CDR3 holds 11 amino acids, cysteine through phenylalanine. Solely the CDR3 DNA is kept, with 33 bases framed from the first base. Per the germline V gene (reference sequence), MNHEY is the CDR1 and SMNVEV is the CDR2. Between the V and J ends, shortened by 6 bases and 7 bases respectively, the junction contains 10 bases. The data derive from a study of a mutant IDH1 vaccine in newly diagnosed glioma (dated by TCRdb to the early 2020s). Study-level background: The 32 treated patients were roughly 62% male and roughly 40% female, with a mean age of approximately 40 years. Longitudinal TCRB deep sequencing was performed for 20 to 30 treated patients wherever samples were available for exploratory analyses. Before enrollment, patients had received standard therapy of radiotherapy alone, temozolomide alone, or radiochemotherapy with temozolomide; most received the combination. Peripheral blood was collected at six visits: V03 (baseline), V05, V07, V10, V12 and V13. The investigation overall reported the following: Immune responses induced by the vaccine were seen in 90% to 95% of patients across multiple MHC alleles. Availability determined which PBMC samples were chosen for TCRB deep sequencing. It was noted by the authors that analyses of patient blood samples could not be reproduced owing to sample limitations. Pseudoprogression appeared unrelated to alterations in the top peripheral T cell clonotypes detected by TCRB sequencing.

The time point label of this sample denotes: baseline, week 1 (first vaccination visit). The treatment or condition label corresponds to: pre-vaccination baseline after standard-of-care therapy. All donors had newly diagnosed IDH1-mutant astrocytomas of WHO grade 3 or 4 that showed loss of nuclear ATRX. The samples were drawn from NOA16, a multicentre, single-arm, open-label phase I trial in Germany that tested a mutant IDH1 peptide vaccine in humans for the first time. Visit V03 blood draws served as the baseline sample for immunogenicity testing. Genomic DNA for TCRB sequencing was extracted from EDTA blood using the DNeasy Blood and Tissue Kit. The library came from the immunoSEQ multiplex PCR assay. Following the manufacturer's protocol, the hsTCRB Kit was used to amplify rearranged TCR beta chain sequences. TCRB libraries were sequenced on an Illumina MiSeq. Per the authors' processing: Demultiplexing, trimming and gene mapping were performed with the kit vendor's proprietary platform. Imported from immuneACCESS, the table was reduced by TCRdb to in-frame sequences with V and J called. These copies leave out some clones; in studies compared against another copy, an unresolved V gene accounts for under half, and the cause of the remainder is not known. The V and J calls and clone size are taken from that table; D and trimming were inferred from the DNA. This sample is represented by tens of thousands of clones; over 75% of them were singletons. In total, the top ten clones hold around 5.2% of the sample.

The sample consisted of PBMCs, taken from a glioma patient treated with radiotherapy, temozolomide or both. This chain is built from TRBV27 and TRBJ2-7; the D region may be TRBD1 or TRBD2, each matching 6 bases equally. The receptor comes from a man in his forties with glioma. Some clones in this sample may be carry-over from other donors' samples. The DNA sequence is TGTGCCAGCAGCAGGGGAGGAGAGCAGTACTTC. Translated, this is CASSRGGEQYF.